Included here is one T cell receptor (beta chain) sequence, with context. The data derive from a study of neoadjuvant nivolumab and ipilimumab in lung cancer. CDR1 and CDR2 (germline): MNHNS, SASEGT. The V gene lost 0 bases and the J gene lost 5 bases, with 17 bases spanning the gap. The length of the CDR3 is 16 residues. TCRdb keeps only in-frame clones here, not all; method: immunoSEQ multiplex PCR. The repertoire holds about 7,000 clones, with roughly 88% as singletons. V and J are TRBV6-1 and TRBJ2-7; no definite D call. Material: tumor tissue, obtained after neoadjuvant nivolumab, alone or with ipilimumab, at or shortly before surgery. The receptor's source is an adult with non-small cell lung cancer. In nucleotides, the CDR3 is TGTGCCAGCAGTGAAGCGAACCACGGGTTTTTCAACGAGCAGTACTTC. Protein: CASSEANHGFFNEQYF.